This T cell receptor beta chain emerged from a study of T cell repertoires in cytomegalovirus infection. Background on the study: Peptides in the study included HLA-C-restricted and HLA-B-restricted CMV epitopes. It can be stated that public TCR beta signatures indicated CMV infection as well as a matching HLA type. Findings of the study overall: The study found HLA-C-restricted CMV-specific TCR beta clonotypes dominating the ex vivo response. Individuals carrying CMV plus the relevant HLA were identified by cumulative frequency of public TCR beta families.

MiXCR, applied by TCRdb to the reads, yields one record per CDR3 protein. The profile shows about 120,000 distinct CDR3 sequences, about 33% of them singletons. This clonotype was seen a few times. What it binds is not known. The sequences come from CD8+ T cells from cultured PBMCs, collected from culture after CMV antigen stimulation. This clonotype was sampled from a human donor in good health (CMV status not recorded). Some clones in this sample may be carry-over from other donors' samples.

The CDR3 nucleotides read TGTGCCAGCAGCCCGTTCAACAGGGTGGATGAGCAGTTCTTC. Translation: CASSPFNRVDEQFF. The chain carries TRBV7-6 and TRBJ2-1, with D possibly being TRBD1 (6 bases). Germline V lookup: CDR1 SGHVS, CDR2 FNYEAQ. This CDR3 has 14 amino acids. Trimming took 5 bases from V and 8 from J, leaving 16 bases between them.